This TCR beta chain was documented in a study of T cells and copy number aberrations in small-cell lung cancer listed by TCRdb under 2021. Context from the whole study: To relate T cell metrics to mutations and copy number aberrations, the same tumor regions underwent both TCR repertoire sequencing and whole-exome sequencing. Tumor TCR data existed for roughly 17 patients, while 15 or so patients had TCR data covering both tumor and normal tissue. Results and caveats for the whole study, not just this receptor: Tumors had lower T-cell density, richness and clonality than adjacent lung tissue, but the difference in density was not significant. All specimens consisted of formalin-fixed paraffin-embedded tissue, which is known to introduce sequencing artifacts. The study was limited by a small sample size because surgical resection is uncommon in small-cell lung cancer, and the findings require validation.

A note on this clone: This receptor's antigen is unknown. No much larger clone is present one base from it, and per-base qualities are unavailable.

Using multiplexed V- and J-gene primers, the immunoSEQ hsTCRB Kit amplified TCR-beta CDR3 regions from genomic DNA. Unique DNA barcodes were added in a second PCR, and the samples were pooled together with a negative control and a positive control. Pooled TCR-beta libraries were sequenced on an Illumina MiSeq with a 150-cycle paired-end protocol. Processing in the source paper ran as follows. Raw sequencing data were processed by Adaptive Biotechnologies into a report with normalized, annotated TCR-beta repertoires. T-cell density was computed as TCR-beta templates normalized to usable DNA, which was estimated by amplifying housekeeping genes. Richness counted unique rearrangements, and clonality was defined as 1 minus Pielou's evenness. TCRdb retrieved this table from immuneACCESS and kept in-frame rearrangements only. Not all clones are present; in checked studies, unresolved V genes account for under half, and no reason is known for the remainder. The DNA was the basis for D and trimming; V, J and clone size are from that table. The sample records more than 9,500 clones, around 79% of which are singletons. The top ten constitute about a third of the sample.

The germline V gene encodes CDR1 SGHAT and CDR2 FQNNGV. The CDR3, cysteine through phenylalanine, is 13 amino acids long. Here the CDR3 DNA is all that survives: 39 bases in frame from base 1. V and J lose 5 bases and 1 base, and a span of 8 bases separates them. Donors were patients with limited-stage small-cell lung cancer who underwent surgical resection in Hangzhou, China, between the late 2000s and the early 2020s. Every donor went straight to surgery with no preoperative chemotherapy or radiotherapy, and no donor was given immunotherapy either before or after surgery. Each of the approximately 19 patients in the sequenced cohort was a smoker or a heavy second-hand smoker. Adjacent normal lung was collected at least 2 cm from the tumor margin and was confirmed morphologically free of malignant cells by two pathologists. To characterize T cell repertoire heterogeneity, the study applied multi-region TCR-beta sequencing to resected limited-stage small-cell lung cancers and to tumor-adjacent lung tissue. The AllPrep DNA/RNA FFPE Kit (Qiagen) was used to extract genomic DNA from FFPE tissue.

The sequencing sample was made of normal tissue next to the tumor. This clonotype was obtained from a man aged 55 to 69 with small cell lung cancer. The sequence joins TRBV11-2 to TRBJ1-1; no D segment can be confidently identified. CDR3 reads: CASSVTENTEAFF. The DNA sequence reads TGTGCCAGCAGCGTAACCGAGAACACTGAAGCTTTCTTT.